A selection of T cell receptor beta chains follows, all from one sample in a study of radiation and T cells in renal cell carcinoma. Produced via immunoSEQ multiplex PCR; TCRdb's table is partial and in-frame only. The data show about 160,000 clones, around 89% seen once. Material: blood, obtained from a patient whose treatment included radiotherapy and nephrectomy. The receptors come from a woman in her seventies with renal cell carcinoma. Both conserved end residues are part of each CDR3. Fields, in order: J gene, V gene, CDR3 protein.

J gene: TRBJ1-4
V gene: TRBV28
CDR3 protein: CAIGGPNEKLFF

J gene: TRBJ2-7
V gene: TRBV15
CDR3 protein: CATSSDRGLYEQYF

J gene: TRBJ1-1
V gene: TRBV7-8
CDR3 protein: CASSLRTGGPPNTEAFF

J gene: TRBJ2-3
V gene: TRBV5-4
CDR3 protein: CASSFVSRASTDTQYF

J gene: TRBJ2-7
V gene: TRBV7-9
CDR3 protein: CASSRDRAREQYF

J gene: TRBJ2-1
V gene: TRBV6-1
CDR3 protein: CASSEPNEQFF

J gene: TRBJ2-3
V gene: TRBV18
CDR3 protein: CASSGLEADTQYF

J gene: TRBJ1-1
V gene: TRBV2
CDR3 protein: CASSEHSKGSLSFF

J gene: TRBJ2-1
V gene: TRBV5-1
CDR3 protein: CASSLARNEQFF

J gene: TRBJ1-2
V gene: TRBV4-2
CDR3 protein: CASTMDRANYGYTF

J gene: TRBJ2-5
V gene: TRBV27
CDR3 protein: CASSLGRGRQETQYF

J gene: TRBJ1-5
V gene: TRBV7-9
CDR3 protein: CASSLNGFEQPQHF

J gene: TRBJ1-3
V gene: TRBV5-1
CDR3 protein: CASSPDRGAGNTIYF

J gene: TRBJ1-5
V gene: TRBV19
CDR3 protein: CASTLSRTTINQPQHF

J gene: TRBJ2-5
V gene: TRBV11-2
CDR3 protein: CASSRGTGGIQETQYF

J gene: TRBJ2-3
V gene: TRBV2
CDR3 protein: CASKGQGVTDTQYF

J gene: TRBJ1-1
V gene: TRBV14
CDR3 protein: CASSQRNAEAFF

J gene: TRBJ1-3
V gene: TRBV28
CDR3 protein: CASSLQGYTIYF